Reported below is one T cell receptor beta chain. The germline V gene has CDR1 MNHEY and CDR2 SMNVEV (reference sequence). Trimming took 1 base from V and 7 from J; bases not matched to a gene: 10. The CDR3 loop spans 16 amino acids. The data originate from a study of blood T cell repertoires in COVID-19. Assay used: immunoSEQ multiplex PCR; TCRdb lists only in-frame clones, some missing. In the table there are fewer than 200,000 clones, 83% of which are singletons. The clonotype was recovered from a woman aged 50 to 60 in a cohort exposed to, infected with or recovered from COVID-19 (not recorded which). The sequenced material came from PBMCs or T cells enriched from blood (not recorded which). The chain combines TRBV27 with TRBJ2-1; 7 nucleotides line up with TRBD2. For the CDR3, the DNA is TGTGCCAGCAGTTTATTAGCGGGCGCCGTGGGTAATGAGCAGTTCTTC. This encodes CASSLLAGAVGNEQFF.